The 27 T cell receptor beta chains below all came from one sample that was sequenced in a study of blood T cells in healthy people across ages. Primed by a sample-barcoded 5' primer and a J-beta primer mix, a second PCR proceeded for 7 to 11 cycles. MiXCR, applied by TCRdb to the 5' RACE reads, yields one record per CDR3 protein. The table has some 760,000 distinct CDR3 sequences, 25% seen once. These data were also reused for a study on T cells of mothers and their children.

The material sequenced was blood. The receptors come from a boy between 10 and 17 years old in good health.

This clonotype came up a few times. The genes are TRBV5-1 and TRBJ2-5, with D perhaps being TRBD1 or TRBD2 (5 bases each). The CDR3 has 16 amino acids. CDR1 is SGHRS, CDR2 YFSETQ, per germline. The V and J ends lost 4 bases and 2 bases respectively, with 18 bases between them. CDR3 sequence reads: CASSALRGAGQETQYF. The CDR3 region has the DNA TGCGCCAGCAGCGCCTTGAGGGGTGCTGGGCAAGAGACCCAGTACTTC.

The chain uses TRBV5-1 and TRBJ2-1; 7 bases line up with TRBD2. The germline V gene encodes CDR1 SGHRS and CDR2 YFSETQ. This CDR3 contains 17 residues. V trimming: 1 base; J trimming: 0 bases; junction bases outside the gene matches: 7. The CDR3 DNA follows: TGCGCCAGCAGCTTGTGGCGGGGAGGGAGCTCCTACAATGAGCAGTTCTTC. Amino acid sequence: CASSLWRGGSSYNEQFF. The whole variable domain, remainder taken from reference TRBV5-1 and TRBJ2-1, is KAGVTQTPRYLIKTRGQQVTLSCSPISGHRSVSWYQQTPGQGLQFLFEYFSETQRNKGNFPGRFSGRQFSNSRSEMNVSTLELGDSALYLCASSLWRGGSSYNEQFFGPGTRLTVL.

The genes are TRBV13 and TRBJ2-7, with 8 nucleotides matching TRBD1. Germline CDR1 PRHDT, CDR2 FYEKMQ (reference sequence). The CDR3 has 15 amino acids. The junction had 5 bases not matched to a gene; V was cut back by 0 bases and J by 4 bases. CDR3 loop: CASSLGSGGEYEQYF. For the CDR3, the DNA is TGTGCCAGCAGCTTAGGCTCAGGGGGCGAGTACGAGCAGTACTTC.

The chain carries TRBV5-1 and TRBJ2-3; 7 bases are shared with TRBD2. This CDR3 contains 14 residues. Germline CDR1 and CDR2: SGHRS and YFSETQ. V lost 4 bases, J lost 4 bases, and 6 bases stayed unmatched. The DNA of the CDR3 is TGCGCCAGCAGCCTCTCGGCGGGGGCAGATACGCAGTATTTT. It yields the protein CASSLSAGADTQYF.

The table lists this clonotype with a few counts. This chain joins TRBV29-1 and TRBJ1-3; D not certain. Germline loops: CDR1 SQVTM, CDR2 ANQGSEA. The length of the CDR3 is 10 residues. The V end lost 4 bases, the J end lost 16 bases, and 14 bases lay between the germline ends. The CDR3 sequence: CSVGTTPRYF. DNA for the CDR3: TGCAGCGTTGGTACCACACCAAGGTATTTT.

The V and J genes are TRBV27 and TRBJ2-3; the match to TRBD2 covers 8 bases. The CDR3 has 14 residues. After removal of 6 bases from V and 6 bases from J, the junction contained 8 bases not matched to a gene. CDR1 MNHEY and CDR2 SMNVEV come from the germline V gene (reference sequence). CDR3: CASSYSGVADTQYF. The CDR3 bases are TGTGCCAGCAGCTATAGCGGGGTGGCGGATACGCAGTATTTT.

Only a few counts were recorded for this clonotype. J is TRBJ1-4 and V is TRBV9; no reliable D call. The CDR3 covers 14 residues. Germline V gene data show CDR1 as SGDLS and CDR2 as YYNGEE. V lost 0 bases and J lost 4, with 7 bases in between. The CDR3 here is CASSVDTDNEKLFF. For the CDR3, the DNA is TGTGCCAGCAGCGTAGACACAGATAATGAAAAACTGTTTTTT.

The genes are TRBV29-1 and TRBJ2-2; D is perhaps TRBD2 (6 bases). This CDR3 has 15 amino acids. Germline CDR1 SQVTM, CDR2 ANQGSEA. The V end lost 1 base, the J end lost 1 base, and 10 bases lay between the germline ends. CDR3: CSVEVVEGNTGELFF. The CDR3 region has the DNA TGCAGCGTTGAAGTTGTGGAGGGGAACACCGGGGAGCTGTTTTTT.

A few counts support this clonotype. This chain joins TRBV29-1 and TRBJ2-5, with D perhaps matching TRBD1 (6 bases). V was cut by 5 bases and J by 3 bases, with 19 bases left in between. CDR1 is SQVTM, CDR2 ANQGSEA, per germline. The CDR3 is 15 residues long. The CDR3 spells CSVTFHRVLEETQYF. Here the CDR3 DNA reads TGCAGCGTTACATTCCACAGGGTATTGGAAGAGACCCAGTACTTC.

The chain uses TRBV12-3 or TRBV12-4 and TRBJ2-5; 10 bases agree with TRBD2. The J call could be wrong; TRBJ2-7 is a better fit for the DNA end. The CDR3 spans 16 residues. The CDR3 nucleotides read TGTGCCAGCAGTTTAGCGACTAGCGGGCAATCCTACGAGCAGTACTTC. As protein: CASSLATSGQSYEQYF.

The rearrangement joins TRBV29-1 to TRBJ2-5; TRBD2 is a possible D gene (5 bases). The length of the CDR3 is 15 residues. V dropped 0 bases and J dropped 7 bases, with 18 bases sitting between them. The germline gives CDR1 SQVTM, CDR2 ANQGSEA. CDR3 in DNA: TGCAGCGTTGAAGATAGTTCCGCGGGCTTAGGGACCCAGTACTTC. It is translated as CSVEDSSAGLGTQYF.

This clonotype showed up just a few times. The rearrangement uses TRBV3-1 and TRBJ2-5; weak D call: TRBD2 (5 bases). This CDR3 region has 16 residues. Trimming stripped 0 bases from V and 7 bases from J, with 18 bases between. Per germline, CDR1 LGHDT and CDR2 YNNKEL (reference sequence). CDR3: CASSQEGGLARWTQYF. The CDR3 nucleotides read TGTGCCAGCAGCCAAGAGGGCGGGCTGGCTCGATGGACCCAGTACTTC.

The count of this clonotype is one. The chain couples TRBV6-1 to TRBJ2-7; D is perhaps TRBD2 (5 bases). The CDR3 runs 14 residues. Trimming took 4 bases from V and 5 from J, leaving 15 bases between them. Germline lookup yields CDR1 MNHNS and CDR2 SASEGT. CDR3 nucleotides: TGTGCCAGCAGTGGTCGAGGGAGCAGTAACGAGCAGTACTTC. This encodes CASSGRGSSNEQYF.

This clonotype was seen just once. The CDR3 loop reads CASSSTGAGGLSDTQYF. CDR3 bases: TGTGCCAGCAGCTCAACTGGAGCGGGGGGGCTTTCAGATACGCAGTATTTT. The chain uses TRBV7-2 and TRBJ2-3; TRBD2 matches at 10 bases. The trim removed 4 bases at V and 4 bases at J, leaving 11 bases unmatched. The CDR3 is 17 amino acids. CDR1 is SGHTA and CDR2 is FQGNSA in the germline V gene.

The gene calls are TRBV29-1 and TRBJ2-7, with 7 bases identical to TRBD1. Germline values: CDR1 SQVTM, CDR2 ANQGSEA. V lost 6 bases to trimming and J lost 4 bases; unmatched junction nucleotides: 6. This CDR3 has 12 amino acids. The CDR3 coding sequence is TGCAGCGTACGGGACAGAGCATACGAGCAGTACTTC. The encoded protein is CSVRDRAYEQYF.

This clonotype was found a few times. The chain recombines TRBV6-6 with TRBJ2-5; 7 positions agree with TRBD1. V lost 6 bases and J lost 7; bases outside the gene matches: 11. CDR3 length: 14 residues. Germline-derived CDR1 and CDR2 are MNHNY and SVGAGI (reference sequence). The CDR3 nucleotides read TGTGCCAGCAGCTTGGGACAGCCAGTCGCGACCCAGTACTTC. Translating gives CASSLGQPVATQYF.

The V call is TRBV13, the J call TRBJ2-5; D is ambiguous. Gene TRBJ2-1 matches the end of the DNA better, so the J call may be wrong. Germline V gene sequence: CDR1 PRHDT, CDR2 FYEKMQ (reference sequence). The CDR3 has 11 amino acids. The CDR3 nucleotides read TGTGCCAGCAGCACCCGGCATGAGCAGTTCTTC. It codes for CASSTRHEQFF.

This clonotype has just a few counts. The chain recombines TRBV28 with TRBJ2-1; no clear D. The CDR3 runs 14 residues. Germline values: CDR1 MDHEN, CDR2 SYDVKM. Trimming stripped 2 bases from V and 2 bases from J, with 7 bases between. CDR3 sequence (DNA): TGTGCCAGCAGTTTAGGCGGCCCCTACAATGAGCAGTTCTTC. Translating it yields CASSLGGPYNEQFF. Complete variable domain (other parts from reference TRBV28 and TRBJ2-1): DVKVTQSSRYLVKRTGEKVFLECVQDMDHENMFWYRQDPGLGLRLIYFSYDVKMKEKGDIPEGYSVSREKKERFSLILESASTNQTSMYLCASSLGGPYNEQFFGPGTRLTVL.

The chain combines TRBV9 with TRBJ2-1; TRBD2 matches at 7 bases. The V gene end was trimmed by 0 bases and the J gene end by 3 bases; junction bases not matched to a gene: 3. Germline-derived CDR1 and CDR2 are SGDLS and YYNGEE. The CDR3 has 15 amino acids. CDR3 nucleotide sequence: TGTGCCAGCAGCGTAGTGGCGGGGGTCTACAATGAGCAGTTCTTC. Translation: CASSVVAGVYNEQFF.

The V call is TRBV6-1, the J call TRBJ2-7, with TRBD2 as a possible D gene (6 bases). The DNA end is a closer match to TRBJ2-5, so the J assignment may be wrong. This CDR3 contains 15 residues. Germline CDR1 reads MNHNS; CDR2 reads SASEGT. The CDR3 DNA is TGTGCCAGCAGTGGATACGGGGGACCAGGGGAGACCCAGTACTTC. This translates into CASSGYGGPGETQYF.

A few counts support this clonotype. This sequence joins TRBV7-2 and TRBJ2-3, with D tentatively TRBD2 (6 bases). The V end lost 5 bases, the J end lost 7 bases, and 10 bases lay between the germline ends. This CDR3 contains 12 residues. Germline CDR1 and CDR2: SGHTA and FQGNSA. The CDR3 loop is CASSPGLYTQYF. DNA for the CDR3: TGTGCCAGCAGCCCGGGACTCTATACGCAGTATTTT.

The chain recombines TRBV12-3 or TRBV12-4 with TRBJ2-5, with D possibly being TRBD1 (5 bases). The J call may be mistaken, given a closer DNA end match to TRBJ2-1. This CDR3 has 13 residues. CDR3 amino acids: CASRADKANEQFF. In DNA, the CDR3 is TGTGCCAGCAGGGCGGACAAAGCCAATGAGCAGTTCTTC.

V usage is TRBV7-2 and J usage is TRBJ2-3; TRBD2 matches at 8 bases. Germline CDR1 is SGHTA and CDR2 is FQGNSA. V was clipped by 2 bases and J by 0 bases; unmatched bases: 4. The CDR3 is 16 amino acids. The CDR3 is CASSLFERGSTDTQYF. CDR3 in DNA: TGTGCCAGCAGCTTATTCGAGCGGGGGAGCACAGATACGCAGTATTTT.

This clonotype was counted only a few times. This chain uses TRBV7-2 with TRBJ1-2; D unclear. Looked up from germline, CDR1 is SGHTA and CDR2 is FQGNSA. This CDR3 spans 16 amino acids. Trimming took off 4 bases at V and 5 bases at J, with 20 bases between the two ends. CDR3 coding DNA: TGTGCCAGCAGCTCCGAGGCGAGGACCTCCGGTTATGGCTACACCTTC. Protein product: CASSSEARTSGYGYTF.

About this clonotype: The CDR3 end shows no conserved phenylalanine or tryptophan, and so a read error is likely. The rearrangement links TRBV5-4 to TRBJ2-4, with D perhaps TRBD2 (5 bases). The germline V gene encodes CDR1 SGHNT and CDR2 YYREEE (reference sequence). The CDR3 extends over 15 amino acids. Trimming removed 5 bases from V and 4 bases from J, with 16 bases in between. The CDR3 is CASSFPSTGKNIQYS. As DNA, the CDR3 is TGTGCCAGCAGTTTCCCGTCCACGGGAAAAAACATTCAGTACTCC.

The gene calls are TRBV4-1 and TRBJ2-5; TRBD1 might be the D (6 bases). The DNA matches TRBJ2-7 better at its end, which makes the J call doubtful. Germline CDR1 and CDR2: MGHRA and YSYEKL. CDR3 length equals 15 residues. The CDR3 region is CASSQRGTETYEQYF. Here the CDR3 DNA reads TGCGCCAGCAGCCAGAGGGGGACGGAGACCTACGAGCAGTACTTC.

The CDR3 spells CASSSVWNEQFF. The CDR3 bases are TGCGCCAGCAGCTCAGTTTGGAATGAGCAGTTCTTC. The V call is TRBV5-1, the J call TRBJ2-1; D call uncertain. This CDR3 has 12 residues. Trimming removed 3 bases at V and 7 bases at J, with 8 bases between. Germline-derived CDR1 and CDR2 are SGHRS and YFSETQ.